This T cell receptor (beta chain) is from a study of Tregs in tolerant kidney transplant recipients. Thawed PBMCs were FACS-sorted into unstimulated CD4+CD25+CD127- regulatory T cells, CD4+CD25- non-regulatory cells, CD4 and CD8 cells. Study-wide results and limits: Findings come from small patient numbers and require larger validation.

Concerning this clone itself: Its antigen is as yet unknown.

Looked up from germline, CDR1 is SGHNT and CDR2 is YYREEE (reference sequence). This CDR3 has 15 residues. V shed 2 bases and J 4 bases; nucleotides not matched to a gene: 5. Method: immunoSEQ multiplex PCR; TCRdb's copy keeps in-frame clones and lacks some. Here the sample spans 200,000 to 300,000 clones, 84% being singletons. Sequenced sample: CD4+ T cells from blood. The chain couples TRBV5-4 to TRBJ2-3, with 9 bases lining up with TRBD2. This TCR was sampled from a human donor in good health. In DNA form, the CDR3 reads TGTGCCAGCAGCTTTCAAGCTAGCGGGGCAGATACGCAGTATTTT. Its translation is CASSFQASGADTQYF.